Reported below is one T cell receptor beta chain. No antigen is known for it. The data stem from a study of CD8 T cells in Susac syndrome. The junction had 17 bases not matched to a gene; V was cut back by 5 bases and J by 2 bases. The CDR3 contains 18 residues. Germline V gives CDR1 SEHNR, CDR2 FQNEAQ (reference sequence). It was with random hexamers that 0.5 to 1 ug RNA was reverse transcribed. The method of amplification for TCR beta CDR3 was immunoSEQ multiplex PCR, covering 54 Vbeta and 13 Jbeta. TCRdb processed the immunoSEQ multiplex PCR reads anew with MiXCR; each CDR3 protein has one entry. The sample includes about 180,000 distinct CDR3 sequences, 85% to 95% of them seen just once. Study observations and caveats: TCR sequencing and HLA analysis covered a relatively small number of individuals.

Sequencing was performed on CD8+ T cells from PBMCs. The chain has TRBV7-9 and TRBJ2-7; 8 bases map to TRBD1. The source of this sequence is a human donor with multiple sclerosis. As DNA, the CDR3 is TGTGCCAGCAGCCCACTGGGACAGGCCACTACCACCCCCTACGAGCAGTACTTC. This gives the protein CASSPLGQATTTPYEQYF.